Each of the 27 T cell receptor beta chains below was sequenced from the same sample in a study of T cells expressing NK-cell markers. TCRdb reprocessed the 5' RACE reads and keeps a single row for each CDR3 protein, giving no DNA. Its table lists approximately 440,000 distinct CDR3 sequences. The sequencing input was blood T cells: a sorted CD56 or NKG2C T cell subset, CD4+ or CD8+ T cells, or bulk PBMC T cells (not recorded which). The receptors stem from a woman aged 50 to 60 in good health.

V usage is TRBV12-3 or TRBV12-4 and J usage is TRBJ2-3; the D gene TCRdb calls, TRBD2, cannot be checked with no DNA. The CDR3 totals 16 residues. CDR3 region: CASSFGIGSGTDTQYF.

The V gene is TRBV5-1, the J gene TRBJ2-1; the D gene TCRdb calls, TRBD2, cannot be checked with no DNA. The germline V gene encodes CDR1 SGHRS and CDR2 YFSETQ. The CDR3 has 15 residues. The CDR3 here is CASSPLAGKRNEQFF.

The rearrangement joins TRBV12-3 or TRBV12-4 to TRBJ1-3; TCRdb's D call of TRBD1 is untestable without DNA. This CDR3 has 15 residues. CDR3 region: CASRPGRLSGNTIYF.

The chain's CDR3 is CASQGFSTEAFF. The gene calls are TRBV12-3 or TRBV12-4 and TRBJ1-1; there is no DNA to check the TCRdb D call of TRBD1. The CDR3 is 12 residues long.

V gene TRBV3-1 combines with J gene TRBJ2-4; TCRdb reports TRBD2, a call that lacks DNA to check it against. The germline V gene encodes CDR1 LGHDT and CDR2 YNNKEL (reference sequence). The CDR3 is 16 amino acids. CDR3 loop: CASSLTSDLAKNIQYF. The variable domain in full, completed from reference TRBV3-1 and TRBJ2-4, reads DTAVSQTPKYLVTQMGNDKSIKCEQNLGHDTMYWYKQDSKKFLKIMFSYNNKELIINETVPNRFSPKSPDKAHLNLHINSLELGDSAVYFCASSLTSDLAKNIQYFGAGTRLSVL.

The V and J genes are TRBV20-1 and TRBJ2-1; TCRdb designates TRBD2, a call that cannot be tested without DNA. Per the germline V gene, CDR1 is DFQATT and CDR2 is SNEGSKA (reference sequence). The CDR3 totals 15 residues. CDR3 sequence: CSARDRSGPYNEQFF.

The chain employs TRBV29-1 and TRBJ2-2. CDR3 length: 12 residues. Germline CDR1 and CDR2: SQVTM and ANQGSEA. CDR3 in amino acids: CSVFVRTGELFF.

The chain couples TRBV20-1 to TRBJ2-1; there is no DNA to check the TCRdb D call of TRBD1. Germline values: CDR1 DFQATT, CDR2 SNEGSKA (reference sequence). The CDR3 runs 14 residues. CDR3 loop: CSGRGGQRTNEQFF.

This chain connects TRBV5-1 to TRBJ2-3; TCRdb's D call, TRBD2, is unchecked because there is no DNA. Germline CDR1 is SGHRS and CDR2 is YFSETQ. This CDR3 region has 15 residues. The CDR3 sequence is CASSLEGTSGDTQYF.

The gene calls are TRBV7-9 and TRBJ2-6; with no DNA, the TCRdb D assignment of TRBD2 cannot be verified. Germline V gene lookup returns CDR1 SEHNR and CDR2 FQNEAQ (reference sequence). The CDR3 covers 14 residues. CDR3 sequence reads: CASNDYSGANVLTF. Looking up the rest from reference TRBV7-9 and TRBJ2-6 gives the full variable domain: DTGVSQNPRHKITKRGQNVTFRCDPISEHNRLYWYRQTLGQGPEFLTYFQNEAQLEKSRLLSDRFSAERPKGSFSTLEIQRTEQGDSAMYLCASNDYSGANVLTFGAGSRLTVL.

This chain joins TRBV19 and TRBJ1-1; TCRdb picks TRBD1, but there is no DNA to check that call. Germline V lookup: CDR1 LNHDA, CDR2 SQIVND (reference sequence). The CDR3 consists of 12 residues. The CDR3: CASSRRGTEAFF. Full variable domain (rest looked up from reference TRBV19 and TRBJ1-1): DGGITQSPKYLFRKEGQNVTLSCEQNLNHDAMYWYRQDPGQGLRLIYYSQIVNDFQKGDIAEGYSVSREKKESFPLTVTSAQKNPTAFYLCASSRRGTEAFFGQGTRLTVV.

This chain connects TRBV29-1 to TRBJ2-1. CDR3 length: 15 amino acids. Germline V lookup: CDR1 SQVTM, CDR2 ANQGSEA. The CDR3 here is CSVGTAGGSYNEQFF.

The genes are TRBV29-1 and TRBJ1-6; TCRdb's D gene call, TRBD1, goes unchecked for lack of DNA. This CDR3 has 13 residues. Germline CDR1 SQVTM, CDR2 ANQGSEA. CDR3 amino acids: CSVGTGTNSPLHF.

The chain has TRBV11-2 and TRBJ2-5; TCRdb selects TRBD2, and the lack of DNA leaves this call unchecked. Germline values: CDR1 SGHAT, CDR2 FQNNGV. This CDR3 spans 14 amino acids. CDR3 amino acids: CASSLAGARETQYF.

The chain uses TRBV9 and TRBJ2-2; TCRdb selects TRBD1, and the lack of DNA leaves this call unchecked. There are 16 residues in the CDR3. The germline CDR1 and CDR2 sequences are SGDLS and YYNGEE. The CDR3 loop is CASSARDRGRPGELFF. Full variable domain (rest looked up from reference TRBV9 and TRBJ2-2): DSGVTQTPKHLITATGQRVTLRCSPRSGDLSVYWYQQSLDQGLQFLIQYYNGEERAKGNILERFSAQQFPDLHSELNLSSLELGDSALYFCASSARDRGRPGELFFGEGSRLTVL.

The rearrangement links TRBV19 to TRBJ2-5; there is no DNA to check the TCRdb D call of TRBD1. Germline V CDR1 and CDR2: LNHDA, SQIVND (reference sequence). CDR3 length equals 13 residues. CDR3 loop: CASGGQSAETQYF.

The gene calls are TRBV7-2 and TRBJ2-1; TCRdb proposes TRBD1, but this gene call is untestable without DNA. The CDR3 contains 14 residues. Germline loops: CDR1 SGHTA, CDR2 FQGNSA. The CDR3: CASSPVGFPGEQFF.

The chain couples TRBV29-1 to TRBJ2-3; as DNA is missing, the TRBD2 call by TCRdb cannot be tested. The CDR3 spans 13 residues. CDR1 and CDR2 from the germline V gene are SQVTM and ANQGSEA. CDR3 sequence: CSASGLSTDTQYF.

This chain connects TRBV6-6 to TRBJ2-1; lacking DNA, the TRBD2 call made by TCRdb goes unchecked. The CDR3 contains 15 residues. CDR1 and CDR2 (germline): MNHNY, SVGAGI (reference sequence). CDR3 sequence reads: CASSGASGSYNEQFF.

The chain recombines TRBV5-1 with TRBJ2-7; there is no DNA to check the TCRdb D call of TRBD2. The CDR3 has 14 amino acids. Looked up from germline, CDR1 is SGHRS and CDR2 is YFSETQ. The CDR3: CASRRTSRTYEQYF. Looking up the rest from reference TRBV5-1 and TRBJ2-7 gives the full variable domain: KAGVTQTPRYLIKTRGQQVTLSCSPISGHRSVSWYQQTPGQGLQFLFEYFSETQRNKGNFPGRFSGRQFSNSRSEMNVSTLELGDSALYLCASRRTSRTYEQYFGPGTRLTVT.

V usage is TRBV6-1 and J usage is TRBJ1-1. Germline V gene data show CDR1 as MNHNS and CDR2 as SASEGT. The CDR3 sequence is 15 residues long. The CDR3 protein is CASSEAGPNGAEAFF.

The chain employs TRBV11-3 and TRBJ1-2. The V gene's germline CDR1 is SGHNT and CDR2 YENEEA. The CDR3 totals 13 residues. The CDR3 reads CATRDAVGYGYTF. The full variable domain, with the rest looked up from reference TRBV11-3 and TRBJ1-2, is EAGVVQSPRYKIIEKKQPVAFWCNPISGHNTLYWYLQNLGQGPELLIRYENEEAVDDSQLPKDRFSAERLKGVDSTLKIQPAELGDSAVYLCATRDAVGYGYTFGSGTRLTVV.

This chain links TRBV5-1 with TRBJ2-1; the D call of TRBD2 rests on TCRdb alone, since no DNA is present to check it. Per germline, CDR1 SGHRS and CDR2 YFSETQ. The CDR3 has 17 residues. CDR3 amino acids: CASSLTTSGSSYNEQFF.

The rearrangement joins TRBV25-1 to TRBJ1-2; TCRdb's D call, TRBD1, is unchecked because there is no DNA. CDR3 length equals 12 residues. Germline-derived CDR1 and CDR2 are MGHDK and SYGVNS. The CDR3 loop is CATSGAGYGYTF.

The chain employs TRBV20-1 and TRBJ2-7; checking the TCRdb D call of TRBD1 is not possible without DNA. The CDR3 runs 13 residues. CDR1 is DFQATT, CDR2 SNEGSKA, per germline (reference sequence). CDR3 region: CSARAPGAPGQYF.

The J gene is TRBJ2-5, the V gene TRBV11-2; TCRdb's D gene call, TRBD2, goes unchecked for lack of DNA. Germline V gene data show CDR1 as SGHAT and CDR2 as FQNNGV. CDR3 length equals 16 residues. The CDR3 here is CASSLNPGLSQETQYF.

The chain is built from TRBV5-1 and TRBJ2-3. The CDR3 runs 15 residues. CDR1 is SGHRS and CDR2 is YFSETQ in the germline V gene. The CDR3 spells CASSLAGDRTDTQYF.